This TCR beta chain is drawn from a study of blood T cell repertoires in COVID-19 (dated by TCRdb to 2018 to 2020). In the study overall: The collaborator samples originated in the United States, Italy and Spain and spanned the acute and convalescent phases of COVID-19. The prospective study material was composed of cDNA or gDNA derived from T cells, B-cell-depleted T cells, or PBMCs. The dataset comprised deeply sampled blood TCRbeta repertoires from subjects exposed to, actively infected with, or recovered from COVID-19. The repertoires were made available in a free public database intended to serve as a resource for research on the immune response to SARS-CoV-2. The samples were drawn from two sources: the first 160 participants of the ongoing ImmuneRACE study, and 1,000 to 1,500 subjects contributed by 6 global collaborators. A de-identified subject ID, COVID-19 status, age in years and sex were almost always included in the sample metadata. HLA class I and class II types, where available, came from metadata supplied by the sample provider rather than from assay-based typing. The study at large found these results: The amount of clinical and demographic metadata varied by source and participant and was provided uncurated.

As encoded in the germline V gene, CDR1 is SGHDT while CDR2 is YYEEEE. Measured from the cysteine to the phenylalanine, the CDR3 is 14 residues long. Only the CDR3 DNA is retained, 42 bases long and in frame from the first base. A note on this clone: Its antigen remains unidentified. One end of the junction is discordant with germline, which a read error may explain.

TCRbeta CDR3 regions were amplified from genomic DNA by means of the immunoSEQ Assay, a bias-controlled multiplex PCR. Regarding the original processing steps: Within the assay, amplification of reference gene primers was used to estimate how many nucleated cells each sample contained. Sequence reads were collapsed and filtered to measure the absolute abundance of every unique TCRbeta CDR3 rearrangement. For each sample, productive Simpson clonality was calculated as the square root of Simpson's diversity index over productive rearrangements. TCRdb took this table from immuneACCESS and kept in-frame rearrangements with V and J called. Such tables lack part of the clones; where checked against another copy, unresolved V genes explain under half of the gap, and the rest is unexplained. The DNA was the basis for D and trimming; V, J and clone size are from that table. The sample has 45,000 to 50,000 clones on record, around four fifths of them singletons. In total, the top ten clones hold over 7% of the sample.

Whole blood was collected in K2EDTA tubes by collaborating institutions according to the institutions' own protocols. For TCRbeta analysis, collaborators shipped samples as frozen whole blood, isolated PBMCs, or DNA extracted from either of those sample types. This sequence was found in a man aged 55 to 70 with active COVID-19. Recombination linked TRBV5-6 to TRBJ1-2; TRBD1 could be the D gene, as 5 bases match. Sequenced sample: peripheral blood. The CDR3 reads as follows: CATTGGDGNYGYTF. The DNA reads TGCGCCACCACGGGGGGGGACGGTAACTATGGCTACACCTTC.